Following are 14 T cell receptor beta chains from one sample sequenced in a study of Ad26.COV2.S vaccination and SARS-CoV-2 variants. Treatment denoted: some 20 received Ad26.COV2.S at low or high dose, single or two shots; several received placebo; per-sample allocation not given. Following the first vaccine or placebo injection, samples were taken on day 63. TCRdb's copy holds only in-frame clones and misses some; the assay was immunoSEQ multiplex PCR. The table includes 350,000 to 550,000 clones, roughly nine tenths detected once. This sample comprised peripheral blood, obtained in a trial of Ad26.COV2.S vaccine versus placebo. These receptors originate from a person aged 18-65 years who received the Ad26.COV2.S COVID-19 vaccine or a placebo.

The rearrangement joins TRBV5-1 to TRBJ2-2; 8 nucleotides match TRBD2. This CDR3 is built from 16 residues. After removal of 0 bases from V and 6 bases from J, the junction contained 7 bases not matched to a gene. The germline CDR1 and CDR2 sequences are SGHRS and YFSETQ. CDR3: CASSLGLANLAGELFF. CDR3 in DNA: TGCGCCAGCAGCTTGGGACTAGCGAATTTGGCCGGGGAGCTGTTTTTT.

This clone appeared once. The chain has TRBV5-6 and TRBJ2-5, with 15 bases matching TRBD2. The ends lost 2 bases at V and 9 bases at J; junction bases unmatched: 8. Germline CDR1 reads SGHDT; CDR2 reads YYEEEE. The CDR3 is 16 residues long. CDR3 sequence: CASSFGLAGGPMSQYF. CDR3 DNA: TGTGCCAGCAGCTTCGGACTAGCGGGAGGGCCGATGTCCCAGTACTTC.

CDR3 bases: TGTGCCAGCAGTGCGGACAGGTTACCAACTAACTATGGCTACACCTTC. Amino acids: CASSADRLPTNYGYTF. V is TRBV27 and J is TRBJ1-2, with 7 bases matching TRBD1. Germline V gives CDR1 MNHEY, CDR2 SMNVEV (reference sequence). The CDR3 sequence is 16 residues long. Germline trimming cut 5 bases from V and 0 bases from J; bases unmatched to any gene: 9.

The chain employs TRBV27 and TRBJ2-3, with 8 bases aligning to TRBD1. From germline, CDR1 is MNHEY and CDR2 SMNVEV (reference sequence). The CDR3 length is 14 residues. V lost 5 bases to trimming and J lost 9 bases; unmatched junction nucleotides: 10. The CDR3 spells CASSPFKNRGTQYF. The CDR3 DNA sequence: TGTGCCAGCAGTCCCTTTAAGAACAGGGGGACGCAGTATTTT.

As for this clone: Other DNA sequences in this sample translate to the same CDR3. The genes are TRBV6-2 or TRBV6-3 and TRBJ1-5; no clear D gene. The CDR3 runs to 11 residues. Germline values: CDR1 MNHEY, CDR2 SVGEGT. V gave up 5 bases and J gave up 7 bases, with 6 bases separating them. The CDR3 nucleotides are TGTGCCAGCAGTCAAGGGCAGCCCCAGCATTTT. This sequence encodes CASSQGQPQHF.

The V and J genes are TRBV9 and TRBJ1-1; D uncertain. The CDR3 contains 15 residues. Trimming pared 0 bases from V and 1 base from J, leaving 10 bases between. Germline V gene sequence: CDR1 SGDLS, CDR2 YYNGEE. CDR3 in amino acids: CASSVVGDQNTEAFF. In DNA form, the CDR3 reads TGTGCCAGCAGCGTAGTCGGGGATCAGAACACTGAAGCTTTCTTT.

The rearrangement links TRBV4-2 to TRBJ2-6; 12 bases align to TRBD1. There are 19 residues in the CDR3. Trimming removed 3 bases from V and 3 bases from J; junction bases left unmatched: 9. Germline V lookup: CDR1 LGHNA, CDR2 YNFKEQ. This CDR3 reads CASSQRGDRGQSGANVLTF. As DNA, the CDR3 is TGTGCCAGCAGCCAGAGGGGGGACAGGGGGCAAAGTGGGGCCAACGTCCTGACTTTC.

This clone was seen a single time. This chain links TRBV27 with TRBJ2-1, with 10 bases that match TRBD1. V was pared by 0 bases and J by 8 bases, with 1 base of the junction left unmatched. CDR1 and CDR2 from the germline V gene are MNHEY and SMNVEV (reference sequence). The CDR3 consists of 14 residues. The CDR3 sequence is CASSLSTGGDEQFF. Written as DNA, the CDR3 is TGTGCCAGCAGTTTATCGACAGGGGGCGATGAGCAGTTCTTC.

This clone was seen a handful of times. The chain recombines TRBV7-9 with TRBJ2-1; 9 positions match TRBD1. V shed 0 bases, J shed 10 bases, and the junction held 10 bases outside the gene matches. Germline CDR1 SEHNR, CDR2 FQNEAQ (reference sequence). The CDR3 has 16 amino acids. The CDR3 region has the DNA TGTGCCAGCAGCTTAGCTGGGACAGGGTTCTTAAGGGAGCAGTTCTTC. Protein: CASSLAGTGFLREQFF.

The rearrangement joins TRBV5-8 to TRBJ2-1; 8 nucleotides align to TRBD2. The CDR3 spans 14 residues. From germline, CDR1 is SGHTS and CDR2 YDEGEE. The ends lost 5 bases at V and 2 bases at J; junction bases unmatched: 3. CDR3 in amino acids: CASSPGLAYNEQFF. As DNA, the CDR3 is TGTGCCAGCAGTCCGGGACTAGCCTACAATGAGCAGTTCTTC.

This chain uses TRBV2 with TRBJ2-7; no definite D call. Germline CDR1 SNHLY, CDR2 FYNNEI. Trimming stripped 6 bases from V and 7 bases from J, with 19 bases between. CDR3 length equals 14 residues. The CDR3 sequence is CASSGWGPSGEQYF. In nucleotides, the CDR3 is TGTGCCAGCAGCGGTTGGGGTCCCTCGGGTGAGCAGTACTTC.

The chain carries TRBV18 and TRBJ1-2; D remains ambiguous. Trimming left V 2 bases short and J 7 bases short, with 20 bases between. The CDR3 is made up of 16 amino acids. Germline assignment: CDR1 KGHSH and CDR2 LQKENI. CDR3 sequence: CASSPGAGGPLGGYTF. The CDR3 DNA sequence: TGTGCCAGCTCACCAGGCGCTGGCGGACCACTTGGTGGCTACACCTTC.

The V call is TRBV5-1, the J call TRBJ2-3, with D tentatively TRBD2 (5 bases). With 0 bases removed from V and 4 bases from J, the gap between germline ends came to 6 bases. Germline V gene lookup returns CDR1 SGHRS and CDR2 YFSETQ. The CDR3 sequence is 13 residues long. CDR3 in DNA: TGCGCCAGCAGCTTGGAGAGGGCAGATACGCAGTATTTT. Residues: CASSLERADTQYF.

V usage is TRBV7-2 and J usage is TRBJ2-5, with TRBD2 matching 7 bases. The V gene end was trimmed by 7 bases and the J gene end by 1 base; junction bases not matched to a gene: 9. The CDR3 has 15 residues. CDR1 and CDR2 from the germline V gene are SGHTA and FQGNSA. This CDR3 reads CASKVGAGLQETQYF. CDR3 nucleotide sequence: TGTGCCAGCAAAGTAGGAGCGGGGCTCCAAGAGACCCAGTACTTC.